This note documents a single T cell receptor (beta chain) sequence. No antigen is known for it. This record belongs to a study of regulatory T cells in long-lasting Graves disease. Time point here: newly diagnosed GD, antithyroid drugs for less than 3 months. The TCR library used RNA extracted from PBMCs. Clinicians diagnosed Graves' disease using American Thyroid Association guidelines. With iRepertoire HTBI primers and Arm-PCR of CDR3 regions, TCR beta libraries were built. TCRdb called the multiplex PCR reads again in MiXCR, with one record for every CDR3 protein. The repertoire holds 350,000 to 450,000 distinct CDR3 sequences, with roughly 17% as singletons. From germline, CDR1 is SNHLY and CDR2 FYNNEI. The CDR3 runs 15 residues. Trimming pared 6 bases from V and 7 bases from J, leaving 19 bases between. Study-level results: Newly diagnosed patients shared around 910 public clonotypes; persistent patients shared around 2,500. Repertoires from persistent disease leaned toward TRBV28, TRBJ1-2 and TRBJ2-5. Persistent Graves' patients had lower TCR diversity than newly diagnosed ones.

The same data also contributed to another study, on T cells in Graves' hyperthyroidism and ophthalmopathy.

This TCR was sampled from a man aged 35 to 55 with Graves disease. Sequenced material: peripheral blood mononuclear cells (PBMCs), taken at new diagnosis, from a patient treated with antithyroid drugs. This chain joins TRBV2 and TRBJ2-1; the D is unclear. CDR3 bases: TGTGCCAGCAGCTCCAGACGAGATCGGCCTAATGAGCAGTTCTTC. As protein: CASSSRRDRPNEQFF.